This T cell receptor (beta chain) was obtained from a study of monozygotic twins with inflammatory bowel disease. Using the 5' RACE reads, TCRdb records one entry per CDR3 protein without DNA. The data show about 420,000 distinct CDR3 sequences, and the top ten clones hold 2% to 3%. For this clonotype: Its target is not known.

Researchers isolated total RNA from whole blood without sorting T cells. Study results and caveats: Variability in patient repertoires may have come partly from differing immunosuppressive treatments.

CDR3 length: 14 residues. Germline V gene sequence: CDR1 SEHNR, CDR2 FQNEAQ (reference sequence). This sequence joins TRBV7-9 and TRBJ2-2. The material sequenced was blood. The TCR was taken from a human donor with ulcerative colitis or Crohn's disease, or a healthy co-twin of an affected twin (not recorded which). Here the CDR3 reads CASTYSVWTGELFF. Full variable domain (missing parts from reference TRBV7-9 and TRBJ2-2): DTGVSQNPRHKITKRGQNVTFRCDPISEHNRLYWYRQTLGQGPEFLTYFQNEAQLEKSRLLSDRFSAERPKGSFSTLEIQRTEQGDSAMYLCASTYSVWTGELFFGEGSRLTVL.